This TCR beta chain was recovered during a study of blood T cell repertoires in COVID-19 (TCRdb year 2020). A note on the overall study: Collaborator samples came from the United States, Italy and Spain and covered acute and convalescent phases of COVID-19. The material from the prospective study consisted of cDNA or gDNA derived from T cells, B-cell-depleted T cells, or PBMCs. The dataset comprised deeply sampled blood TCRbeta repertoires from subjects exposed to, actively infected with, or recovered from COVID-19. The repertoires were released in a freely available public database meant as a resource for research on the immune response to SARS-CoV-2. Samples came from the ongoing ImmuneRACE study (first 160 participants) plus 1,254 subjects from 6 global collaborators. Nearly every sample came with metadata listing a de-identified subject ID, COVID-19 status, age in years and sex. Where available, HLA class I and class II types were obtained from metadata supplied by the sample provider rather than from assay-based typing. The paper as a whole reports these results and caveats: The amount of clinical and demographic metadata varied by source and participant and was provided uncurated.

Of note for this clone: Its target antigen remains unknown. An end of the junction differs from the germline gene, which may be a read error.

TCRbeta CDR3 regions were amplified from genomic DNA by means of the immunoSEQ Assay, a bias-controlled multiplex PCR. The source study handled its data this way. Within the assay, amplification of reference gene primers was used to estimate how many nucleated cells each sample contained. To quantify the absolute abundance of each unique TCRbeta CDR3 rearrangement, sequence reads were collapsed and filtered. For each sample, productive Simpson clonality was calculated by taking the square root of Simpson's diversity index across productive rearrangements. In TCRdb, the immuneACCESS table is reduced to in-frame sequences with V and J assigned. These tables do not hold every clone; where another copy was compared, an unresolved V gene accounts for under half, and the others remain unexplained. The V and J calls and clone size are taken from that table; D and trimming were inferred from the DNA. This sample comprises under 150,000 clones, roughly 80% of them detected only once. About 39% of the sample is held by the ten biggest clonotypes.

Collaborating institutions collected whole blood in K2EDTA tubes following their own protocols. For TCRbeta analysis, collaborators shipped samples in one of three forms: frozen whole blood, isolated PBMCs, or DNA extracted from either of those sample types. In the germline V gene, CDR1 corresponds to ENHRY and CDR2 to SYGVKD. The CDR3 sequence holds 12 residues, the cysteine and phenylalanine included. The entry retains the CDR3 DNA only, 36 bases that are in frame from base 1. The sequence links TRBV10-3 to TRBJ1-3, with no D gene named confidently. This receptor was taken from a human donor in a cohort sampled during active COVID-19. Sequenced: peripheral blood. The sequence in DNA is TGTGCCATCTCTGAGGCGGCAGCAGCCTTAGATTTT. It translates to CAISEAAAALDF.